This TCR beta chain is drawn from a study of blood T cells in healthy people across ages. Study observations and caveats: A roughly linear age-dependent decrease characterized TCR beta diversity per million T cells. Relative to aged donors, long-lived donors carried more naive CD4+ cells and displayed higher diversity.

The use of a sample-barcoded 5' primer and a J-beta primer mix characterized a second PCR of roughly 6 to 11 cycles. The study obtained at least 2.5 million CDR3-containing paired-end reads from every sample. TCRdb independently ran MiXCR on the 5' RACE reads; one entry per CDR3 protein. The table has over a million distinct CDR3 sequences, 42% seen once. The CDR3 consists of 16 residues. CDR1 is MGHDK, CDR2 SYGVNS, per germline. V was pared by 2 bases and J by 3 bases, with 14 bases between. Roughly 10 milliliters of peripheral blood were drawn from each donor into EDTA-treated tubes. This clonotype has just a few counts. Its matching antigen is unknown.

The source is a woman aged 18 to 35 in good health. Sequencing input: blood. The V call is TRBV25-1, the J call TRBJ2-1; D may be TRBD2 (7 bases). The CDR3 DNA reads TGTGCCAGCAGTGAAGGGGGGGGCAAAAGCTACAATGAGCAGTTCTTC. It codes for CASSEGGGKSYNEQFF.